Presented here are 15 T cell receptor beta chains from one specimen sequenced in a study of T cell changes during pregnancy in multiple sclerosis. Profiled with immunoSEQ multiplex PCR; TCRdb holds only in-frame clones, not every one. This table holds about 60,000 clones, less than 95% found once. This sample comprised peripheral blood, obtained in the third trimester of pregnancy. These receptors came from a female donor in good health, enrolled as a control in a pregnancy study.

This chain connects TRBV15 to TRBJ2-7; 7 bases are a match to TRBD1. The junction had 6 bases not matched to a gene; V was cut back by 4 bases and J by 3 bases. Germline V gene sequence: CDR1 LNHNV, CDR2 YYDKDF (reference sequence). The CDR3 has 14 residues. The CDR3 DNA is TGTGCCACCAGCACCCGGGACAGCTACTACGAGCAGTACTTC. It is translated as CATSTRDSYYEQYF.

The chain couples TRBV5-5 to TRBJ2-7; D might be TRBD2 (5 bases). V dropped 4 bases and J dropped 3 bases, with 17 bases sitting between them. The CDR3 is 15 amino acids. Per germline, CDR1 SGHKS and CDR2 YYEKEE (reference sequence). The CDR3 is CASSTWTGSYYEQYF. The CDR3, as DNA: TGTGCCAGCAGCACCTGGACGGGATCTTACTACGAGCAGTACTTC.

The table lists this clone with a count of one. CDR3 sequence: CASSSTESYEQYF. The CDR3 nucleotides read TGTGCCAGTAGTTCGACTGAGTCCTACGAGCAGTACTTC. The chain couples TRBV19 to TRBJ2-7; D unresolved. Germline lookup yields CDR1 LNHDA and CDR2 SQIVND (reference sequence). Deletions cut 5 bases from V and 1 base from J, with 9 bases between. The CDR3 is 13 residues long.

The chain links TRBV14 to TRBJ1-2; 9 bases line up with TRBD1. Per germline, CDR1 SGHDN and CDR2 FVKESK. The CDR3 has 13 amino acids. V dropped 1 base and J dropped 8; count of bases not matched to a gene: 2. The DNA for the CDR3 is TGTGCCAGCAGCCAAGGGACAGGGGTCGGCTACACCTTC. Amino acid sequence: CASSQGTGVGYTF.

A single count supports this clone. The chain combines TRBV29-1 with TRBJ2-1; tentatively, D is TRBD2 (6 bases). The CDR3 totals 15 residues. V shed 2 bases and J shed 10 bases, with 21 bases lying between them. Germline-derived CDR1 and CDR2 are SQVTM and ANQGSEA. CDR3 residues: CSVERTFDLSGEQFF. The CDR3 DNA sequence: TGCAGCGTTGAACGAACCTTCGACCTTAGCGGAGAGCAGTTCTTC.

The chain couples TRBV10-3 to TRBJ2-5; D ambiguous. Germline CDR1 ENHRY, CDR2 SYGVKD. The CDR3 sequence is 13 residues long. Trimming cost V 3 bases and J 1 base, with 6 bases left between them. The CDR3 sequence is CAISDSIQETQYF. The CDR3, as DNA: TGTGCCATCAGTGATAGTATCCAAGAGACCCAGTACTTC.

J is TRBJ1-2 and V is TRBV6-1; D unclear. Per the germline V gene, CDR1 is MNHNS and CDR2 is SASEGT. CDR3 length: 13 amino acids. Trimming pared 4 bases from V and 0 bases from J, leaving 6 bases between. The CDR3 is CASSVYSNYGYTF. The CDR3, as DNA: TGTGCCAGCAGTGTCTACTCTAACTATGGCTACACCTTC.

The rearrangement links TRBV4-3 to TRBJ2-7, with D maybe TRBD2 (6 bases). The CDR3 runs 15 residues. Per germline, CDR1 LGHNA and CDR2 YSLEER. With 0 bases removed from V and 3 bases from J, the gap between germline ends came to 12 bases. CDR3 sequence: CASSQDLEGDYEQYF. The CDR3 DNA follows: TGCGCCAGCAGCCAAGATCTGGAGGGAGACTACGAGCAGTACTTC.

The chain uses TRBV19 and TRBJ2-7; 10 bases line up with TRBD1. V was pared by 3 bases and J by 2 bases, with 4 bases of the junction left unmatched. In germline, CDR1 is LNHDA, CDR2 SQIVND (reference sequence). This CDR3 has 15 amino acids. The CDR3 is CASSIATGGPYEQYF. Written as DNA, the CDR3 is TGTGCCAGTAGTATCGCGACAGGGGGCCCCTACGAGCAGTACTTC.

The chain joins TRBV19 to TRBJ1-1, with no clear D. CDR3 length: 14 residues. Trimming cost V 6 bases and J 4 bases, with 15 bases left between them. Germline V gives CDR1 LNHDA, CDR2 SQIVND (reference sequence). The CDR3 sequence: CASSPRISGTEAFF. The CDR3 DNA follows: TGTGCCAGTAGCCCCCGAATCAGCGGCACTGAAGCTTTCTTT.

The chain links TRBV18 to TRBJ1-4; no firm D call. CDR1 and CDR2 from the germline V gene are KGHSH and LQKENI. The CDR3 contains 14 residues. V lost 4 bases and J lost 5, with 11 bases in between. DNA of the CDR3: TGTGCCAGCTCACGGGCCCAGTCAAATGAAAAACTGTTTTTT. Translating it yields CASSRAQSNEKLFF. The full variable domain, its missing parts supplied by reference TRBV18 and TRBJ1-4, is NAGVMQNPRHLVRRRGQEARLRCSPMKGHSHVYWYRQLPEEGLKFMVYLQKENIIDESGMPKERFSAEFPKEGPSILRIQQVVRGDSAAYFCASSRAQSNEKLFFGSGTQLSVL.

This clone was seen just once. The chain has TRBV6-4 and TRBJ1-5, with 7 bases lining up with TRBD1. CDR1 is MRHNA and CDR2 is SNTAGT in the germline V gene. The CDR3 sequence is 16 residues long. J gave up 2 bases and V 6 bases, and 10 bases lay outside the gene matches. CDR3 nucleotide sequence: TGTGCCAGCAGCAACGGGACAGTGGGCGGCAATCAGCCCCAGCATTTT. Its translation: CASSNGTVGGNQPQHF.

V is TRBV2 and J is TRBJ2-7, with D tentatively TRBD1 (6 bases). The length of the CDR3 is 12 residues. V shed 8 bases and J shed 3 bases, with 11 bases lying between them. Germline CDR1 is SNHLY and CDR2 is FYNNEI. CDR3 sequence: CASRGQNYEQYF. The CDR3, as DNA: TGTGCCAGCCGAGGACAGAACTACGAGCAGTACTTC.

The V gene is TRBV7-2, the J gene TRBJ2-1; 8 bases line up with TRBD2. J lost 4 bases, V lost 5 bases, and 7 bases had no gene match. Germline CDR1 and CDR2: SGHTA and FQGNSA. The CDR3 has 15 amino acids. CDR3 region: CASSTGAGGYNEQFF. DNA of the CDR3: TGTGCCAGCAGCACGGGGGCGGGGGGATACAATGAGCAGTTCTTC.

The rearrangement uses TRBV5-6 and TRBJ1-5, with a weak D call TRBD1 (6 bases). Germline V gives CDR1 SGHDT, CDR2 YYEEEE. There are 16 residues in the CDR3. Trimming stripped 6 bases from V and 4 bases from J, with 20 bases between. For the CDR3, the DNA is TGTGCCAGCACCCGAGGGGGGGGGCGGGTTAATCAGCCCCAGCATTTT. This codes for CASTRGGGRVNQPQHF. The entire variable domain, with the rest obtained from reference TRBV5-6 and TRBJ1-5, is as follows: DAGVTQSPTHLIKTRGQQVTLRCSPKSGHDTVSWYQQALGQGPQFIFQYYEEEERQRGNFPDRFSGHQFPNYSSELNVNALLLGDSALYLCASTRGGGRVNQPQHFGDGTRLSIL.